This T cell receptor (beta chain) was documented in a study of cytomegalovirus exposure and HLA in healthy donors. Study-level findings and limits: Later, an analysis showed that TCR beta chains associated with HLA were more clonally expanded than others that were equally common.

Germline lookup yields CDR1 SEHNR and CDR2 FQNEAQ (reference sequence). J was trimmed by 6 bases and V by 4 bases; bases with no gene match: 8. This CDR3 comprises 15 residues. PCR primers comprised 60 Vbeta and 13 Jbeta primers. Profiled with immunoSEQ multiplex PCR; TCRdb holds only in-frame clones, not every one. The sample has tens of thousands of clones, roughly 73% seen once. The count of this clone is one. Its antigen is unidentified. The sequence came from a man aged 35 to 55 in good health and CMV-seronegative. The rearrangement links TRBV7-9 to TRBJ2-3; 9 bases are a match to TRBD1. The sequenced material came from PBMCs. This CDR3 reads CASSYTGTGSDTQYF. Written as DNA, the CDR3 is TGTGCCAGCAGCTACACCGGGACAGGGTCTGATACGCAGTATTTT.